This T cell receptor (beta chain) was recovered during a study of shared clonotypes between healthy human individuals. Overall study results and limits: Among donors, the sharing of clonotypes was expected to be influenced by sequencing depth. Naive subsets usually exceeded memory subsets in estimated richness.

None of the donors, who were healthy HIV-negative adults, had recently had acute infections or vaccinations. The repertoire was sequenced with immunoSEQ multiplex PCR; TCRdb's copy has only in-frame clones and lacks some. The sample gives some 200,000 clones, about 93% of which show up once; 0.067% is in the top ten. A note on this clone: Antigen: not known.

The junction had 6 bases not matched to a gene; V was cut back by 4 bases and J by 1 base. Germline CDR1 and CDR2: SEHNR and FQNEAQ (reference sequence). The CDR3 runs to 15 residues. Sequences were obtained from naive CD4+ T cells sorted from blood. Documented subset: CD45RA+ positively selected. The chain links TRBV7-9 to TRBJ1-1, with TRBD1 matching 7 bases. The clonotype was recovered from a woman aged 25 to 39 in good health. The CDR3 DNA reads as TGTGCCAGCAGCTGGACTCGGACAGGGAACACTGAAGCTTTCTTT. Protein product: CASSWTRTGNTEAFF.